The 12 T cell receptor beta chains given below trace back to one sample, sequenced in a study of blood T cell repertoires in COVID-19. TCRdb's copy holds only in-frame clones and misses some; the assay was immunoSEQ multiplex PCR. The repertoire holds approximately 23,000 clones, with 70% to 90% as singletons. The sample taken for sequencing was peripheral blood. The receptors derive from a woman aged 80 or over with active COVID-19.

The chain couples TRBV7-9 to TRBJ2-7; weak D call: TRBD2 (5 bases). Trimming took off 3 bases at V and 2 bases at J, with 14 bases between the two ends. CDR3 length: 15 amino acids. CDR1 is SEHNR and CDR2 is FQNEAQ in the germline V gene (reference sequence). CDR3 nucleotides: TGTGCCAGCAGCTTTAAATCCGGGGTCCCCTACGAGCAGTACTTC. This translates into CASSFKSGVPYEQYF.

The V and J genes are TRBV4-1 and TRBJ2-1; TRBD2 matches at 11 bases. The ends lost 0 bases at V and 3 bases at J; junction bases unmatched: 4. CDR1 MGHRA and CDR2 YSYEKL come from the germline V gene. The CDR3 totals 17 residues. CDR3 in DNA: TGCGCCAGCAGCCAAGAGTGGGGGACTAGCGGCTACAATGAGCAGTTCTTC. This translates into CASSQEWGTSGYNEQFF.

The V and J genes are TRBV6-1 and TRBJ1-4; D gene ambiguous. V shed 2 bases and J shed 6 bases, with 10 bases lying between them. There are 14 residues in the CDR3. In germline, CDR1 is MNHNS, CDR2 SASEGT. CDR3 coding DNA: TGTGCCAGCAGTGAAAGAGGGCTGGATGAAAAACTGTTTTTT. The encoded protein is CASSERGLDEKLFF.

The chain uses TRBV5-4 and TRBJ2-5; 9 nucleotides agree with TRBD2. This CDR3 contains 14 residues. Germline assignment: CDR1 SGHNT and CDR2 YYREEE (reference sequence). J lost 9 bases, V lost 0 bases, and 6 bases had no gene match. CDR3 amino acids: CASSLGPSGVAQYF. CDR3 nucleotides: TGTGCCAGCAGCTTGGGGCCTAGCGGGGTTGCCCAGTACTTC.

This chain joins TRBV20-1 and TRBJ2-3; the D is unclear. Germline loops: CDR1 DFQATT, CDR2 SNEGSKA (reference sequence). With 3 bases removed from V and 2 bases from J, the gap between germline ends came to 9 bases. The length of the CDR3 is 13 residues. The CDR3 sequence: CSASAPYTDTQYF. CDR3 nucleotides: TGCAGTGCTAGTGCACCCTACACAGATACGCAGTATTTT.

Here the CDR3 reads CASSPANTEAFF. CDR3 DNA: TGTGCCAGCTCACCGGCGAACACTGAAGCTTTCTTT. The rearrangement links TRBV18 to TRBJ1-1, with D hard to call. The V and J ends lost 3 bases and 1 base respectively, with 3 bases between them. This CDR3 comprises 12 residues. From germline, CDR1 is KGHSH and CDR2 LQKENI.

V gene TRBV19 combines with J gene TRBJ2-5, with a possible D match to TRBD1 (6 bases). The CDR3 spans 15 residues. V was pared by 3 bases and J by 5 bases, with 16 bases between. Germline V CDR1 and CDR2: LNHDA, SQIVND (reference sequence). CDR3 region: CASSIRGGLGETQYF. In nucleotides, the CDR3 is TGTGCCAGTAGTATCCGAGGGGGATTAGGGGAGACCCAGTACTTC.

CDR3 bases: TGTGCCAGCAATCAACTGGGGGGCACTGAAGCTTTCTTT. Protein product: CASNQLGGTEAFF. The genes are TRBV6-1 and TRBJ1-1; D may be TRBD1 (5 bases). The V and J ends lost 7 bases and 4 bases respectively, with 13 bases between them. CDR1 MNHNS and CDR2 SASEGT come from the germline V gene. The length of the CDR3 is 13 residues.

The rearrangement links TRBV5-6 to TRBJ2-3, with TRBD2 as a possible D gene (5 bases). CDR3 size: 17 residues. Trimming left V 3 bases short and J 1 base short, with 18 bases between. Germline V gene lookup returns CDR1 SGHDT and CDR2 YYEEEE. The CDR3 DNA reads TGTGCCAGCAGCTCCTTTGGTTCGGGAATAGGCACAGATACGCAGTATTTT. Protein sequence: CASSSFGSGIGTDTQYF.

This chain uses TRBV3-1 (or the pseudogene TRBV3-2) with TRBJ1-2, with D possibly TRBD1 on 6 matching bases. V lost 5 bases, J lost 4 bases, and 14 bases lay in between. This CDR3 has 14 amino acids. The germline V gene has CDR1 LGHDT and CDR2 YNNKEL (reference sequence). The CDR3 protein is CASSSPGVGYGYTF. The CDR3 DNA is TGTGCCAGCAGCAGCCCAGGGGTGGGCTATGGCTACACCTTC.

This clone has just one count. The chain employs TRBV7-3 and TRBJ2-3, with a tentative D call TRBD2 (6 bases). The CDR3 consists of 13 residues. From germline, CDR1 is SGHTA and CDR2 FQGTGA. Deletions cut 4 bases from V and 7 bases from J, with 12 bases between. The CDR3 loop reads CASSSGVLNTQYF. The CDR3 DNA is TGTGCCAGCAGCTCGGGGGTACTTAATACGCAGTATTTT. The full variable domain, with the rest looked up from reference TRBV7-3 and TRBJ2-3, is GAGVSQTPSNKVTEKGKYVELRCDPISGHTALYWYRQSLGQGPEFLIYFQGTGAADDSGLPNDRFFAVRPEGSVSTLKIQRTERGDSAVYLCASSSGVLNTQYFGPGTRLTVL.

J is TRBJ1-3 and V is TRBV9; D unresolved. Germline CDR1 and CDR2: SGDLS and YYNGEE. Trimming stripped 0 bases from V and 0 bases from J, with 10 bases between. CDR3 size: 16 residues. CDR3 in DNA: TGTGCCAGCAGCGTAGATGGCTCCCCCTCTGGAAACACCATATATTTT. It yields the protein CASSVDGSPSGNTIYF.